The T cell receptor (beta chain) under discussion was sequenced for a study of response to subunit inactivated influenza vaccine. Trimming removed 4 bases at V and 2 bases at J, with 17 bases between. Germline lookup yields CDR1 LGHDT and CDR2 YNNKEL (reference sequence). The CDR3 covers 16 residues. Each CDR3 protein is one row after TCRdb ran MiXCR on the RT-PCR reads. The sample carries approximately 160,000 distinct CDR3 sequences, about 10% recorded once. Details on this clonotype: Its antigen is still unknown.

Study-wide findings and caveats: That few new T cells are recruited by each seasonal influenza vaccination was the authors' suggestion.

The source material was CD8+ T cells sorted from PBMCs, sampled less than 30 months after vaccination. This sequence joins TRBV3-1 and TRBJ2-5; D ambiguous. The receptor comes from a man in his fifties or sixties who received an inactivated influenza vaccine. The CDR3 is CASSLRTDHLQETQYF. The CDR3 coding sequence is TGTGCCAGCAGCCTGCGGACGGACCACCTTCAAGAGACCCAGTACTTC.